This T cell receptor beta chain was documented in a study of T cells in Graves' hyperthyroidism and ophthalmopathy. Disease duration under 2 months; hyperthyroidism patients were aged 18 to 65. Lactation, pregnancy, other autoimmune disease or uncontrolled infection led to exclusion of patients. Amplification yielded TCR beta CDR3 regions, with RNA transcripts as the source. TCR CDR3 underwent first-round RT-PCR with the HTBI primer set. Using its own MiXCR run on the multiplex PCR reads, TCRdb lists one record per CDR3 protein. The data contain 300,000 to 450,000 distinct CDR3 sequences, about 14% of them seen just once; the ten biggest clones take up approximately 9.9%. General study findings and limits: The authors' 13 V-J model separated ophthalmopathy from stable hyperthyroidism.

V lost 8 bases, J lost 0 bases, and 3 bases stayed unmatched. This CDR3 is built from 14 residues. Notes on this clonotype: Its antigen is unknown.

The sample comprised blood. The chain recombines TRBV12-3 or TRBV12-4 with TRBJ2-1; 8 nucleotides agree with TRBD2. The TCR was taken from a woman aged 55-69 years with Graves' hyperthyroidism. The CDR3 sequence: CASVLAGSYNEQFF. The CDR3 nucleotides are TGTGCCAGCGTGCTAGCGGGCTCCTACAATGAGCAGTTCTTC.